This is a list of T cell receptor beta chains from one sample in a study of identical twins. TCRdb reprocessed the 5' RACE reads with MiXCR, giving one entry per CDR3 protein. The data contain fewer than 550,000 distinct CDR3 sequences, roughly 15% of them singletons. This sample was also put to use in a study of yellow fever vaccine responses in identical twins.

The specimen was CD4+ T cells sorted from blood. The receptor source for this set is a woman aged 18 to 35 in good health. The conserved cysteine and the conserved F or W are not part of the CDR3 here. Clone size is not always given. Where it is, it says once, few, many or a class for expanded clones.

J	size	V	length	CDR3
TRBJ2-1	few	TRBV7-8	14	ASSLVLSAGGNEQF
TRBJ1-3	few	TRBV2	11	ASSEQGGNTIY
TRBJ1-1	NA	TRBV4-2	15	ASSQAQGAPAGTEAF
TRBJ2-4	few	TRBV20-1	13	SAPDGGGPKNIQY
TRBJ2-7	few	TRBV11-2	13	ASSLEGQGAREQY
TRBJ2-5	NA	TRBV10-3	11	AISTGVQETQY
TRBJ2-3	few	TRBV5-1	12	ASVQGPSTDTQY
TRBJ2-2	many	TRBV10-3	13	AISEPGLMTGELF
TRBJ2-3	NA	TRBV2	10	ASRPLTDTQY
TRBJ2-5	few	TRBV5-1	12	ASSLALTQETQY
TRBJ1-2	few	TRBV6-1	10	ASSGGNDGYT
TRBJ2-7	NA	TRBV20-1	17	SARDRKGGWYERTYEQY
TRBJ2-1	NA	TRBV5-1	16	ASSLGLVAGGEGNEQF
TRBJ2-5	NA	TRBV5-1	13	ASSPFRQGQETQY
TRBJ2-1	many	TRBV7-8	16	ASSLVLAGPGSYNEQF
TRBJ2-3	NA	TRBV25-1	13	ASSDGQGLVDTQY
TRBJ2-7	NA	TRBV7-9	12	ASSSRALSYEQY
TRBJ2-1	few	TRBV15	12	ATSRETLYNEQF
TRBJ2-3	NA	TRBV5-6	14	ASSPSRLAGTDTQY
TRBJ2-1	many	TRBV5-1	15	ASSSQGAGGRYNEQF
TRBJ2-5	NA	TRBV5-1	13	ASSTRQGLQETQY
TRBJ2-1	few	TRBV2	13	ASRPTGAGSNEQF
TRBJ2-1	NA	TRBV7-8	13	ASSLEGGAYNEQF
TRBJ2-1	few	TRBV6-1	13	ASRISGSSYNEQF
TRBJ2-3	NA	TRBV24-1	14	ATSDPGGHRTDTQY
TRBJ2-3	few	TRBV20-1	14	SARGQRDASTDTQY
TRBJ1-2	many	TRBV12-3/TRBV12-4	11	ASSQTGNYGYT
TRBJ2-1	NA	TRBV5-1	17	ASSYGLAGGTSSYNEQF
TRBJ1-5	few	TRBV20-1	11	SARAGGNQPQH
TRBJ1-1	few	TRBV20-1	12	SAREPGTGPEAF
TRBJ2-5	few	TRBV12-3/TRBV12-4	13	ASSLRGLGQETQY
TRBJ1-6	few	TRBV4-1	13	ASSLSEGGNSPLH
TRBJ2-2	NA	TRBV18	14	ASSLTQLAVAGELF
TRBJ1-5	many	TRBV29-1	12	SVVLGGSNQPQH
TRBJ1-5	many	TRBV6-5	13	ASSSGQGASQPQH
TRBJ2-1	NA	TRBV27	13	ASSADRGSYNEQF
TRBJ2-5	few	TRBV2	12	ASKGDSYQETQY
TRBJ2-3	NA	TRBV20-1	13	SARESGTGRDTQY
TRBJ2-2	few	TRBV15	16	ATSTGGSGRALIGELF
TRBJ2-2	NA	TRBV3-1	14	ASSRGLLWATGELF
TRBJ2-3	NA	TRBV10-3	19	AISGKEGLAGGRGITDTQY
TRBJ2-3	NA	TRBV4-1	11	ASSQVGADTQY
TRBJ1-1	many	TRBV12-3/TRBV12-4	11	ASSPPGRAEAF
TRBJ2-3	NA	TRBV7-3	13	ASSLGNQGADTQY
TRBJ1-5	NA	TRBV20-1	11	SAKTGVNQPQH
TRBJ2-3	NA	TRBV12-3/TRBV12-4	11	ASSKTFTDTQY
TRBJ2-2	NA	TRBV6-5	14	ASSVLAGGVPGELF
TRBJ2-7	few	TRBV5-5	12	ASSLGLINYEQY
TRBJ2-4	NA	TRBV19	14	ASSPTSQIAKNIQY
TRBJ1-2	few	TRBV11-2	13	ASSLGTAPNYGYT
TRBJ2-1	NA	TRBV5-1	13	ASSLGGQDYNEQF
TRBJ1-1	few	TRBV5-1	12	ASSPLTGGTEAF
TRBJ2-5	few	TRBV29-1	12	SVKWTERQETQY
TRBJ2-5	few	TRBV5-6	12	ASSFKGGVETQY
TRBJ1-1	few	TRBV15	14	ATDAAGLRENTEAF
TRBJ2-7	NA	TRBV5-1	13	ASSLGGSAIYEQY
TRBJ2-5	NA	TRBV5-6	11	ASSLAEAETQY
TRBJ2-1	NA	TRBV5-6	13	ASSTTGGVANEQF